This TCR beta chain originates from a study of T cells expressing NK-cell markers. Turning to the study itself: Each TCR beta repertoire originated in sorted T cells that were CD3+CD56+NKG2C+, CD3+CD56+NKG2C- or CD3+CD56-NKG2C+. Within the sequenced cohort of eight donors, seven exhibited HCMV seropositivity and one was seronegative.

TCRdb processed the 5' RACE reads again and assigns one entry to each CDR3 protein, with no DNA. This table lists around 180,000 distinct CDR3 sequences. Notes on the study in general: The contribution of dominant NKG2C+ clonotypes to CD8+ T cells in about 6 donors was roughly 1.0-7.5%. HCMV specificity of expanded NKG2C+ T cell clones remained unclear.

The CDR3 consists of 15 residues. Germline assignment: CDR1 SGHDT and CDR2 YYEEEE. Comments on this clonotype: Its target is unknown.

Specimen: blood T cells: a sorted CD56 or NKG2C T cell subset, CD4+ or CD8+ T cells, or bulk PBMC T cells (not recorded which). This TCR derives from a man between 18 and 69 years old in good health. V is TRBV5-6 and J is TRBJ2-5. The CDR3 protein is CASSLSAWATETQYF. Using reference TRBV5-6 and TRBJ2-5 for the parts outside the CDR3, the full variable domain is DAGVTQSPTHLIKTRGQQVTLRCSPKSGHDTVSWYQQALGQGPQFIFQYYEEEERQRGNFPDRFSGHQFPNYSSELNVNALLLGDSALYLCASSLSAWATETQYFGPGTRLLVL.